Listed below are T cell receptor beta chains from one sample, sequenced in a study of blood T cell repertoires in COVID-19. Only in-frame clones appear in the TCRdb table, and some are missing; sequencing was by immunoSEQ multiplex PCR. The sample includes over 85,000 clones, around 75% of them seen just once. The source material was peripheral blood. The receptors here all came from a human donor in a cohort sampled during active COVID-19. CDR3s include the opening cysteine and the closing phenylalanine or tryptophan. The D gene is left open where the match is weak. Not all rows give a size; the values are once, few, many and, for expanded clones, a class.

>.|TRBV5-1|.
CASRSPGTLQETQYF
>TRBD1|TRBV5-4|.
CASSPRDRNTEAFF
>.|TRBV6-2/TRBV6-3|.
CASSRTLSRETQYF
>.|TRBV5-1|.
CASSLGVSNEQFF
>TRBD1|TRBV3-1/TRBV3-2|.
CASSQDPGQASYEQYF
>.|TRBV19|once
CASSIDRAEGNEKLFF
>TRBD2|TRBV7-9|.
CASSLVLAGDEQFF
>.|TRBV4-1|.
CASSQAYRDQETQYF
>.|TRBV3-1/TRBV3-2|.
CASTRDFGSQAQYF
>.|TRBV7-9|.
CASSFDSLRNSPLHF
>.|TRBV7-6|.
CASSPGGTGDYEQYF
>TRBD2|TRBV7-8|.
CASSLGRGVLGSYSETQYF
>.|TRBV27|.
CASSYLRRGLPSATGELFF
>.|TRBV6-6|.
CASSYSVSGSGNTIYF
>.|TRBV7-9|.
CASSFYERQPQHF
>.|TRBV2|few
CASNLRGTQLSPLHF
>.|TRBV24-1|.
CATSQQVGYGYTF
>TRBD1|TRBV28|.
CASSLSGTAQETQYF
>.|TRBV2|.
CASSTTDTQYF
>.|TRBV5-8|.
CASTDSRRTDTQYF
>.|TRBV20-1|once
CSAKGGYTF
>TRBD1|TRBV5-1|.
CASSLVGQAHQETQYF
>.|TRBV6-5|.
CASSLDYSGNTIYF
>TRBD1|TRBV5-1|few
CASSTGQGAFLDTEAFF
>TRBD2|TRBV11-3|.
CASSPSGRPYNEQFF
>.|TRBV6-2/TRBV6-3|.
CASSYRTVYSNQPQHF
>.|TRBV12-3/TRBV12-4|.
CASSSGNYGYTF
>TRBD2|TRBV7-2|.
CASSLAGGGSDEQYF
>.|TRBV12-3/TRBV12-4|.
CASSFSGDNEQFF
>.|TRBV3-1/TRBV3-2|.
CASSQDAGRGGYTF
>TRBD1|TRBV5-1|.
CASSLRQGAGEQFF
>.|TRBV19|.
CASSAPSLDTQYF
>.|TRBV29-1|.
CSAGRGEKLFF
>.|TRBV2|once
CASSEGQGSTEAFF
>TRBD2|TRBV11-2|.
CASSRVGLAGDTQYF
>.|TRBV7-8|once
CASSLDRTSYEQYF
>.|TRBV7-2|.
CASSLQGGGGQGGNEQFF
>TRBD1|TRBV5-1|.
CASSRVRQGAGFGSYEQYF
>.|TRBV7-8|.
CASSQSRWESLSGQYF
>.|TRBV19|.
CASSNADTQYF
>.|TRBV20-1|.
CSASEERGQPQHF
>.|TRBV12-3/TRBV12-4|.
CASRVAGTEAFF
>.|TRBV18|.
CASSPTGRETQYF
>.|TRBV18|.
CASSPVTGSTDTQYF
>.|TRBV19|few
CASSMGQLEGSLGGYTF